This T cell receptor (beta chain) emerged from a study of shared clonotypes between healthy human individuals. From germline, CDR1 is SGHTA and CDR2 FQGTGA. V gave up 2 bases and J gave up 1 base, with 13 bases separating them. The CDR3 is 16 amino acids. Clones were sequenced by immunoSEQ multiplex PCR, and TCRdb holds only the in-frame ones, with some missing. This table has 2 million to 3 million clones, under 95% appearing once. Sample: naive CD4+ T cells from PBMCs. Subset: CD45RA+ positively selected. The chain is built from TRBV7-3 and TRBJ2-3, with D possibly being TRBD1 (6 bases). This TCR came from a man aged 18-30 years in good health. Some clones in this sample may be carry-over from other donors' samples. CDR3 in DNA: TGTGCCAGCAGCTTAGGGTCAGGGGTGGGCACAGATACGCAGTATTTT. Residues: CASSLGSGVGTDTQYF.